This TCR beta chain was found in a study of technical replicates of blood from several donors. The method was immunoSEQ multiplex PCR; TCRdb's version includes in-frame clones alone and lacks a portion of them. The sample has around 80,000 clones, approximately 94% seen once. V lost 0 bases and J 0 bases, leaving 10 bases between the germline ends. This CDR3 contains 16 residues. Germline assignment: CDR1 SGHRS and CDR2 YFSETQ. The source of this sequence is a human donor in good health. The V and J genes are TRBV5-1 and TRBJ2-1; D uncertain. The sample comprised T cells isolated from PBMCs. The CDR3 sequence: CASSLAHTSSYNEQFF. The CDR3 bases are TGCGCCAGCAGCTTGGCCCACACCAGCTCCTACAATGAGCAGTTCTTC.